This T cell receptor (beta chain) came from a study of blood T cell repertoires in COVID-19. Study details: T cells, B-cell-depleted T cells, or PBMCs supplied cDNA or gDNA.

Participant ages covered roughly 18 to 89 years across 20 to 30 US areas. As processed by the authors: Quantification of nucleated cells was approximated via reference gene primer amplification. The table came from immunoSEQ multiplex PCR; TCRdb's copy has only in-frame clones and leaves some out. V, J and clone size are taken as reported in that table, and D and trimming were inferred from the DNA itself. The repertoire holds roughly 290,000 clones, with 90% as singletons. Per the germline V gene, CDR1 is MDHEN and CDR2 is SYDVKM. The CDR3 sequence is 14 residues long. Trimming took 7 bases from V and 5 from J, leaving 12 bases between them.

The chain combines TRBV28 with TRBJ1-6; D unresolved. Sequencing was carried out using PBMCs or T cells enriched from blood (not recorded which). The sequence was collected from a woman between 18 and 29 years old with acute COVID-19. The CDR3 DNA sequence: TGTGCCAGCACCAAGCGCCAAGATAATTCACCCCTCCACTTT. It codes for CASTKRQDNSPLHF.